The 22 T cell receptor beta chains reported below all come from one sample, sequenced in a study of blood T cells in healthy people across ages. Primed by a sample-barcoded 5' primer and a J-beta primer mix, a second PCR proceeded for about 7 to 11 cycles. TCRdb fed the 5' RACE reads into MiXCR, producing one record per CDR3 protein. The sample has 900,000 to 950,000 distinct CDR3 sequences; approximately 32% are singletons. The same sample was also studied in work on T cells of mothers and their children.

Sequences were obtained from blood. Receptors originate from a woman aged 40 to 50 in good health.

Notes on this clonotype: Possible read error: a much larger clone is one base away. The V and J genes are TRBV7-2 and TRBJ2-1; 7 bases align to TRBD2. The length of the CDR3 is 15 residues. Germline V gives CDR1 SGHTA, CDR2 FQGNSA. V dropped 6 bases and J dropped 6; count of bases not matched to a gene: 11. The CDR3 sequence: CASRTGGGACNEQFF. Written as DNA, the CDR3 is TGTGCCAGCAGAACAGGCGGGGGAGCCTGCAATGAGCAGTTCTTC. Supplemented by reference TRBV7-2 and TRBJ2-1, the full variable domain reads GAGVSQSPSNKVTEKGKDVELRCDPISGHTALYWYRQSLGQGLEFLIYFQGNSAPDKSGLPSDRFSAERTGGSVSTLTIQRTQQEDSAVYLCASRTGGGACNEQFFGPGTRLTVL.

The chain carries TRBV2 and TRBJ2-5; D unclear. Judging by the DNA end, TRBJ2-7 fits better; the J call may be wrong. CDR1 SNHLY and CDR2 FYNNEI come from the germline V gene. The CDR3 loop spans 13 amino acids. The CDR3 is CASSASSYYEQYF. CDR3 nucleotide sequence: TGTGCCAGCAGTGCTTCTAGTTACTACGAGCAGTACTTC.

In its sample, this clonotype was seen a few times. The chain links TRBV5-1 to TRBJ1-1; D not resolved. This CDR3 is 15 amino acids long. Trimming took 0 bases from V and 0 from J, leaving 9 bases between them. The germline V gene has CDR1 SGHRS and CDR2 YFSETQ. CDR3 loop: CASSLDGQLNTEAFF. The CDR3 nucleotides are TGCGCCAGCAGCTTGGACGGTCAGTTGAACACTGAAGCTTTCTTT. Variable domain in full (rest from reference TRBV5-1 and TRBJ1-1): KAGVTQTPRYLIKTRGQQVTLSCSPISGHRSVSWYQQTPGQGLQFLFEYFSETQRNKGNFPGRFSGRQFSNSRSEMNVSTLELGDSALYLCASSLDGQLNTEAFFGQGTRLTVV.

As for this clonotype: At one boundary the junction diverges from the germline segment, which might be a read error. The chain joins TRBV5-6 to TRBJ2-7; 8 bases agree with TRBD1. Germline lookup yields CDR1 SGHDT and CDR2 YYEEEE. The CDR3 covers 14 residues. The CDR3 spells CAGSLGQGAYGQYF. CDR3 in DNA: TGTGCCGGCAGCTTGGGCCAGGGGGCCTACGGGCAGTACTTC.

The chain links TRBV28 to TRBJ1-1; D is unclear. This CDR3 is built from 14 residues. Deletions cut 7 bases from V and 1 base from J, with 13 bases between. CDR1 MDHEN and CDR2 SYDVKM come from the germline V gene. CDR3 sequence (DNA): TGTGCCAGCACGCAACCACCGGGGAACACTGAAGCTTTCTTT. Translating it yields CASTQPPGNTEAFF.

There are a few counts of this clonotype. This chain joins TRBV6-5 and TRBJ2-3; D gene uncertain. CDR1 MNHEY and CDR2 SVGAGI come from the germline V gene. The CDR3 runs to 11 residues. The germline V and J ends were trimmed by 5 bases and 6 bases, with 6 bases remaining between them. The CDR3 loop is CASSNLDTQYF. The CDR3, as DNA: TGTGCCAGCAGTAACTTGGATACGCAGTATTTT.

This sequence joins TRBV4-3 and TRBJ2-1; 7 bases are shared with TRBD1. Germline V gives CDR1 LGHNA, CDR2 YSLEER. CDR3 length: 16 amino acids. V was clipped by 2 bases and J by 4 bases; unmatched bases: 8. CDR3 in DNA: TGCGCCAGCAGCCAAATAGGGGGCGCGCCGTACAATGAGCAGTTCTTC. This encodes CASSQIGGAPYNEQFF.

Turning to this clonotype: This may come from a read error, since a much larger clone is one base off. CDR3 bases: TGTGCCAGCAGCGAAGGGGACTTTCCCTTTACGGGGGGGAGAGGGACCCAGTACTTC. It encodes CASSEGDFPFTGGRGTQYF. The rearrangement joins TRBV3-1 to TRBJ2-5; 8 bases line up with TRBD2. The CDR3 is 19 residues long. J gave up 7 bases and V 5 bases, and 24 bases lay outside the gene matches. The germline V gene has CDR1 LGHDT and CDR2 YNNKEL (reference sequence).

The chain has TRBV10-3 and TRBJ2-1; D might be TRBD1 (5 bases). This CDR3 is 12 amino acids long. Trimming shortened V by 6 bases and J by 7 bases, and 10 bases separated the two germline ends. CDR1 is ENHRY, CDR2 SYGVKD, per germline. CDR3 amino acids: CAIREGQNEQFF. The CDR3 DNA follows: TGTGCCATCAGGGAAGGACAAAATGAGCAGTTCTTC.

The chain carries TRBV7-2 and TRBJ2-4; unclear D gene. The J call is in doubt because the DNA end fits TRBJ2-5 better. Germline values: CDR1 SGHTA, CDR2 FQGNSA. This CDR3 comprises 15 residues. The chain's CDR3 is CASSYTSGPEETQYF. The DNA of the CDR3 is TGTGCCAGCAGTTATACAAGTGGGCCGGAAGAGACCCAGTACTTC.

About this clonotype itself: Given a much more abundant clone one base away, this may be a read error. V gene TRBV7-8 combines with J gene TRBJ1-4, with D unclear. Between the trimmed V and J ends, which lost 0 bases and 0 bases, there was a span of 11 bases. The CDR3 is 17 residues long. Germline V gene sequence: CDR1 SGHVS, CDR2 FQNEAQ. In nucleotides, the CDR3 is TGTGCCAGCAGCTTAGCAGAGCGGGCAGCAACTAATGAAAAACTGTTTTTT. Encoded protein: CASSLAERAATNEKLFF.

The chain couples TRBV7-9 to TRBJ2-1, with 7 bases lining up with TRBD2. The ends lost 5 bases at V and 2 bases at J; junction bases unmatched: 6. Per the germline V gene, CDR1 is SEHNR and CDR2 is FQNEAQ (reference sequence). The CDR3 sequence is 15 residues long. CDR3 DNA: TGTGCCAGCAGCCCTCGACTAGCCGCCTACAATGAGCAGTTCTTC. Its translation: CASSPRLAAYNEQFF.

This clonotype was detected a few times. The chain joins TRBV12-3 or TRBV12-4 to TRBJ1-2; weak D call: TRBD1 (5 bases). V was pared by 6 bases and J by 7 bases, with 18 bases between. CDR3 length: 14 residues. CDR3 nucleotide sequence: TGTGCCAGCAGCCCACCCTCAGGGATAGGTGGCTACACCTTC. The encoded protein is CASSPPSGIGGYTF.

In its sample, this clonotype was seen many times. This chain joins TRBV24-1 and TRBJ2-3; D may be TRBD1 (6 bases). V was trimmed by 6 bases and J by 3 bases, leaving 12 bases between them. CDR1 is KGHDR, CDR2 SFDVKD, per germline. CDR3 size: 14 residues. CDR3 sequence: CATSQDRSTDTQYF. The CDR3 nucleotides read TGTGCCACCAGTCAGGACAGATCAACAGATACGCAGTATTTT.

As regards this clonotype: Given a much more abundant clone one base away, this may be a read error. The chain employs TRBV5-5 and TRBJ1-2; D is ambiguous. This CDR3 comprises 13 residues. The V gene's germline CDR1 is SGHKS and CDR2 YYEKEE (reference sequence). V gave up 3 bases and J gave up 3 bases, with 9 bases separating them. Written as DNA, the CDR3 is TGTGCCAGCAGCTCGGGGAATCACTATGGCTACACCTTC. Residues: CASSSGNHYGYTF.

The chain's CDR3 is CASRGSGGALNEQYF. The CDR3 nucleotides read TGTGCCAGCAGGGGATCAGGGGGGGCGCTTAACGAGCAGTACTTC. The rearrangement uses TRBV6-6 and TRBJ2-5; the D call may be TRBD1 or TRBD2 (7 bases each). The J call is uncertain, as TRBJ2-7 better fits the DNA end. There are 15 residues in the CDR3. Germline assignment: CDR1 MNHNY and CDR2 SVGAGI (reference sequence).

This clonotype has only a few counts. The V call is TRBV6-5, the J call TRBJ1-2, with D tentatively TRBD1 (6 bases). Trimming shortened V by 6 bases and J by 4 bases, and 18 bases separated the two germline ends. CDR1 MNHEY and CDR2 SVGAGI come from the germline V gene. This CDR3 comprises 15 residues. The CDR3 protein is CASSDDRRHIYGYTF. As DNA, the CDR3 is TGTGCCAGCAGCGACGACAGGAGACACATCTATGGCTACACCTTC.

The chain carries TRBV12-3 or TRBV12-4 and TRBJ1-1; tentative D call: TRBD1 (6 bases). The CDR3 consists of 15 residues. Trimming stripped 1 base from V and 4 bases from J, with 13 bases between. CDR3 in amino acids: CASSLGGTGSTEAFF. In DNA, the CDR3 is TGTGCCAGCAGTTTAGGGGGAACAGGGTCCACTGAAGCTTTCTTT.

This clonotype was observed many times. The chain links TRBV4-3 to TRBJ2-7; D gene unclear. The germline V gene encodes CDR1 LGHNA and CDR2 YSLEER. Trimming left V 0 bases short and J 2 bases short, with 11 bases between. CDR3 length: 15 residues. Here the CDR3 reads CASSQEFHGTYEQYF. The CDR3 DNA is TGCGCCAGCAGCCAAGAATTCCACGGCACCTACGAGCAGTACTTC.

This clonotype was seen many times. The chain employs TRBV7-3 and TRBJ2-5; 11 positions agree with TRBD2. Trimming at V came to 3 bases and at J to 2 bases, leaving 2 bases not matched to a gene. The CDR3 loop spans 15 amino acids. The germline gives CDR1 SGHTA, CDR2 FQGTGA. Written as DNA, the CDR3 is TGTGCCAGCAGCTTGGGACTAGCGGCACAAGAGACCCAGTACTTC. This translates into CASSLGLAAQETQYF.

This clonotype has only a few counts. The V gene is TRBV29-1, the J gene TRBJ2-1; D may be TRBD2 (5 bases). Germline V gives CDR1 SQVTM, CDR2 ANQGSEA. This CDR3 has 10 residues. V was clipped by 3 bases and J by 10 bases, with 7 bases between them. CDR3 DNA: TGCAGCGTTGAGACGGGGGAGCAGTTCTTC. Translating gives CSVETGEQFF.

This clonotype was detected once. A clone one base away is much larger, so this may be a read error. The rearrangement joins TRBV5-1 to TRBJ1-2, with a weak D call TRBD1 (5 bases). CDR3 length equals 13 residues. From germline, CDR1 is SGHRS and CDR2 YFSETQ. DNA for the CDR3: TGCGCCAGCAGGAGAGGACAAGACTATGGCTGCACCTTC. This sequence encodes CASRRGQDYGCTF. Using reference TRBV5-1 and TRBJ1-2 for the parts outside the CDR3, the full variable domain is KAGVTQTPRYLIKTRGQQVTLSCSPISGHRSVSWYQQTPGQGLQFLFEYFSETQRNKGNFPGRFSGRQFSNSRSEMNVSTLELGDSALYLCASRRGQDYGCTFGSGTRLTVV.